One and the same sample provided the 15 T cell receptor beta chains below, sequenced in a study of CD4 T cells in relation to SARS-CoV-2 and coronaviruses. Clones were sequenced by immunoSEQ multiplex PCR, and TCRdb holds only the in-frame ones, with some missing. Of nearly 25,000 clones listed, less than 85% are singletons. The antigens these receptors bind are not known. Unexposed donor CD4+ T cells date from 2011-2018, before the COVID-19 pandemic. CD4+ T cells were isolated from the cells after roughly 11 days of culture. Source material: CD4+ T cells from PBMCs, cultured in vitro. Receptors were obtained from a human donor in good health.

The chain recombines TRBV3-1 (or the pseudogene TRBV3-2) with TRBJ2-7, with TRBD1 as a possible D gene (6 bases). This CDR3 contains 12 residues. Trimming stripped 6 bases from V and 3 bases from J, with 9 bases between. Germline V gene data show CDR1 as LGHDT and CDR2 as YNNKEL (reference sequence). In nucleotides, the CDR3 is TGTGCCAGCAGGACAGGAAGCTACGAGCAGTACTTC. Encoded protein: CASRTGSYEQYF.

The chain recombines TRBV30 with TRBJ1-4; D ambiguous. Trimming pared 4 bases from V and 5 bases from J, leaving 11 bases between. This CDR3 is 13 amino acids long. CDR1 and CDR2 (germline): GTSNPN, SVGIG (reference sequence). The CDR3 loop reads CAWTQDLNEKLFF. As DNA, the CDR3 is TGTGCCTGGACCCAGGACCTAAATGAAAAACTGTTTTTT.

The CDR3: CASSIVAGGYEQFF. The DNA of the CDR3 is TGTGCCAGTAGTATAGTGGCAGGGGGTTATGAGCAGTTCTTC. The chain is built from TRBV19 and TRBJ2-1; 7 positions match TRBD1. The CDR3 is made up of 14 amino acids. CDR1 and CDR2 from the germline V gene are LNHDA and SQIVND (reference sequence). The junction had 5 bases not matched to a gene; V was cut back by 1 base and J by 8 bases.

This sequence joins TRBV7-8 and TRBJ2-7; D gene ambiguous. Germline loops: CDR1 SGHVS, CDR2 FQNEAQ. V was trimmed by 0 bases and J by 2 bases, leaving 8 bases between them. This CDR3 is built from 14 residues. CDR3 region: CASSLAGSAYEQYF. DNA for the CDR3: TGTGCCAGCAGCTTAGCAGGCAGTGCCTACGAGCAGTACTTC.

The genes are TRBV5-1 and TRBJ2-5; D is tentatively TRBD1 or TRBD2 (5 bases each). The CDR3 consists of 13 residues. In germline, CDR1 is SGHRS, CDR2 YFSETQ. V was clipped by 5 bases and J by 6 bases, with 14 bases between them. The CDR3 nucleotides read TGCGCCAGCAGGACTACAGGTGAAAAGACCCAGTACTTC. It codes for CASRTTGEKTQYF.

The V and J genes are TRBV5-6 and TRBJ2-2; the match to TRBD1 covers 9 bases. The CDR3 covers 16 residues. Germline values: CDR1 SGHDT, CDR2 YYEEEE. V shed 3 bases, J shed 7 bases, and the junction held 10 bases outside the gene matches. The CDR3 region is CASSSFGTGIGGELFF. CDR3 nucleotides: TGTGCCAGCAGCTCCTTCGGGACAGGGATCGGCGGGGAGCTGTTTTTT.

CDR3 nucleotide sequence: TGTGCCAGCAGTTACGCCCCCAGCGGAACTAACACCGGGGAGCTGTTTTTT. Its translation: CASSYAPSGTNTGELFF. This rearrangement joins TRBV6-4 to TRBJ2-2, with TRBD2 as a possible D gene (5 bases). Germline CDR1 and CDR2: MRHNA and SNTAGT. V was clipped by 5 bases and J by 2 bases, with 18 bases between them. The CDR3 consists of 17 residues.

The CDR3 region is CASSSAGDTEAFF. CDR3 DNA: TGTGCCAGCAGCTCAGCCGGGGACACTGAAGCTTTCTTT. This chain links TRBV11-1 with TRBJ1-1; D is ambiguous. Between the trimmed V and J ends, which lost 4 bases and 3 bases, there was a span of 9 bases. CDR1 SGHAT and CDR2 FQDESV come from the germline V gene (reference sequence). The CDR3 extends over 13 amino acids.

This clone has just a few counts. This sequence joins TRBV19 and TRBJ1-5, with a weak D call TRBD1 (5 bases). The CDR3 runs to 16 residues. CDR1 LNHDA and CDR2 SQIVND come from the germline V gene (reference sequence). V dropped 1 base and J dropped 0 bases, with 10 bases sitting between them. CDR3 in DNA: TGTGCCAGTAGTATAGGGGACGAATATAGCAATCAGCCCCAGCATTTT. Translating gives CASSIGDEYSNQPQHF.

This chain joins TRBV3-1 (or the pseudogene TRBV3-2) and TRBJ2-1, with D tentatively TRBD1 (5 bases). The CDR3 runs to 12 residues. CDR1 and CDR2 (germline): LGHDT, YNNKEL (reference sequence). The V gene lost 5 bases and the J gene lost 10 bases, with 12 bases spanning the gap. CDR3 protein: CASSAGKREQFF. The CDR3 DNA reads as TGTGCCAGCAGCGCAGGGAAGAGAGAGCAGTTCTTC.

This clone has more than one count but fewer than ten. The rearrangement joins TRBV7-9 to TRBJ2-7; 7 positions agree with TRBD2. The CDR3 has 15 amino acids. Trimming cost V 1 base and J 1 base; bases outside gene matches: 4. The germline V gene has CDR1 SEHNR and CDR2 FQNEAQ (reference sequence). In DNA form, the CDR3 reads TGTGCCAGCAGCTTAGGGGTAGCGGGTTCCTACGAGCAGTACTTC. Amino acids: CASSLGVAGSYEQYF.

This clone was counted between two and nine times. The chain links TRBV7-9 to TRBJ2-7; D not resolved. CDR1 is SEHNR and CDR2 is FQNEAQ in the germline V gene (reference sequence). Trimming stripped 1 base from V and 5 bases from J, with 6 bases between. CDR3 length: 12 amino acids. CDR3 sequence: CASSLGFDEQYF. The CDR3 nucleotides read TGTGCCAGCAGCTTAGGATTCGACGAGCAGTACTTC.

V and J are TRBV6-5 and TRBJ1-6, with 7 bases lining up with TRBD1. Germline CDR1 reads MNHEY; CDR2 reads SVGAGI. The J segment lost 5 bases and the V segment lost 5 bases, leaving 6 bases of the junction unmatched. The CDR3 has 15 amino acids. The CDR3 sequence: CASSPGGEHNSPLHF. CDR3 nucleotide sequence: TGTGCCAGCAGTCCAGGGGGAGAGCATAATTCACCCCTCCACTTT.

This clone was found a few times. Other DNA sequences within the sample encode an identical CDR3. The chain employs TRBV4-1 and TRBJ2-7; possibly TRBD2 for D (6 bases). Trimming took 4 bases from V and 2 from J, leaving 18 bases between them. CDR1 and CDR2 from the germline V gene are MGHRA and YSYEKL. The CDR3 spans 16 residues. This CDR3 reads CASSPDRDSVPYEQYF. Here the CDR3 DNA reads TGCGCCAGCAGCCCAGACCGGGACTCGGTGCCCTACGAGCAGTACTTC.

The chain carries TRBV3-1 (or the pseudogene TRBV3-2) and TRBJ1-5; D is uncertain. Germline V gene data show CDR1 as LGHDT and CDR2 as YNNKEL (reference sequence). The CDR3 is 13 amino acids. Between the trimmed V and J ends, which lost 3 bases and 5 bases, there was a span of 8 bases. The CDR3 reads CASSQVQDQPQHF. CDR3 in DNA: TGTGCCAGCAGCCAGGTTCAGGATCAGCCCCAGCATTTT.